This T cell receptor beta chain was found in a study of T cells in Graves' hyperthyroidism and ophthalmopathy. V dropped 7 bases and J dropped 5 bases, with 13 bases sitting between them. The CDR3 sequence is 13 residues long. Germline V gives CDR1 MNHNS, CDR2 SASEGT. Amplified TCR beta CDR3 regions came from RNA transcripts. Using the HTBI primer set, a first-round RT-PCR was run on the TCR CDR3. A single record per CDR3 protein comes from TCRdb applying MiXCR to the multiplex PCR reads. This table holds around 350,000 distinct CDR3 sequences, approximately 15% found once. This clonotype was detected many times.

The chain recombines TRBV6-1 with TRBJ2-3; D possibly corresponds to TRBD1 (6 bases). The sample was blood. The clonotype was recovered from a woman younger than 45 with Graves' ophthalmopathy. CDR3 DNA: TGTGCCAGCATAGGTTCCAGGGGAGATACGCAGTATTTT. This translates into CASIGSRGDTQYF.